Each of the 21 T cell receptor beta chains below was sequenced from the same sample in a study of T cell responses to AZD1222 COVID-19 vaccine. TCRdb keeps only in-frame clones here, not all; method: immunoSEQ multiplex PCR. The sample includes over 45,000 clones, approximately 89% of them seen just once. Sequencing used peripheral blood, obtained 28 days after the second AZD1222 dose. All receptors derive from an adult who received the AZD1222 COVID-19 vaccine.

The chain couples TRBV6-5 to TRBJ1-2; weak D call: TRBD1 (6 bases). This CDR3 has 12 residues. CDR1 is MNHEY and CDR2 is SVGAGI in the germline V gene. V dropped 6 bases and J dropped 7 bases, with 12 bases sitting between them. The CDR3 spells CASRLGGSGYTF. The CDR3 nucleotides read TGTGCCAGCAGGCTGGGGGGCTCTGGCTACACCTTC.

This sequence joins TRBV10-2 and TRBJ2-1; D possibly corresponds to TRBD1 (6 bases). Germline V gene data show CDR1 as WSHSY and CDR2 as SAAADI. The CDR3 extends over 12 amino acids. The CDR3, as DNA: TGCGCTAGAGGACAGTCATACAATGAGCAGTTCTTC. It is translated as CARGQSYNEQFF.

The chain combines TRBV4-3 with TRBJ1-1, with D perhaps TRBD1 (5 bases). This CDR3 region has 17 residues. The V end lost 3 bases, the J end lost 2 bases, and 19 bases lay between the germline ends. Germline CDR1 reads LGHNA; CDR2 reads YSLEER. CDR3 DNA sequence: TGCGCCAGCAGCCAGGCCGTCTGGCAGGGAAAAAACACTGAAGCTTTCTTT. It is translated as CASSQAVWQGKNTEAFF.

CDR3 loop: CASSATGFSGNTIYF. CDR3 coding DNA: TGTGCCAGCAGTGCTACAGGGTTCTCTGGAAACACCATATATTTT. This chain connects TRBV9 to TRBJ1-3, with D perhaps matching TRBD1 (6 bases). Germline CDR1 reads SGDLS; CDR2 reads YYNGEE. The CDR3 consists of 15 residues. Trimming removed 5 bases from V and 0 bases from J, with 12 bases in between.

The chain uses TRBV3-1 (or the pseudogene TRBV3-2) and TRBJ1-4; D is unclear. This CDR3 is 13 amino acids long. The V end lost 1 base, the J end lost 8 bases, and 8 bases lay between the germline ends. Germline CDR1 LGHDT, CDR2 YNNKEL (reference sequence). CDR3 protein: CASSQGGREKLFF. CDR3 DNA sequence: TGTGCCAGCAGCCAAGGGGGTCGAGAAAAACTGTTTTTT.

The chain links TRBV19 to TRBJ1-3; D unclear. This CDR3 contains 15 residues. CDR1 and CDR2 (germline): LNHDA, SQIVND (reference sequence). V gave up 4 bases and J gave up 2 bases, with 12 bases separating them. As DNA, the CDR3 is TGTGCCAGTAGTACTCACAGTGCTACTGGAAACACCATATATTTT. As protein: CASSTHSATGNTIYF.

The chain carries TRBV28 and TRBJ1-5; TRBD1 agrees at 8 bases. J was trimmed by 5 bases and V by 4 bases; bases with no gene match: 4. The CDR3 length is 14 residues. CDR1 is MDHEN and CDR2 is SYDVKM in the germline V gene. In DNA form, the CDR3 reads TGTGCCAGCAGTTCGGACAGGGATTATCAGCCCCAGCATTTT. This codes for CASSSDRDYQPQHF.

The V call is TRBV18, the J call TRBJ1-4; tentatively, D is TRBD1 (6 bases). This CDR3 spans 13 amino acids. Deletions cut 4 bases from V and 4 bases from J, with 7 bases between. CDR1 is KGHSH and CDR2 is LQKENI in the germline V gene. CDR3 DNA sequence: TGTGCCAGCTCACTGGACAGTAATGAAAAACTGTTTTTT. Its protein product is CASSLDSNEKLFF. Variable domain in full (rest from reference TRBV18 and TRBJ1-4): NAGVMQNPRHLVRRRGQEARLRCSPMKGHSHVYWYRQLPEEGLKFMVYLQKENIIDESGMPKERFSAEFPKEGPSILRIQQVVRGDSAAYFCASSLDSNEKLFFGSGTQLSVL.

This chain joins TRBV6-5 and TRBJ1-6; 7 bases line up with TRBD1. The CDR3 consists of 14 residues. Unmatched junction bases numbered 5, after V lost 6 bases and J lost 6 bases. Germline loops: CDR1 MNHEY, CDR2 SVGAGI. CDR3 bases: TGTGCCAGCAGAGGGACAGTGATTAATTCACCCCTCCACTTT. It translates to CASRGTVINSPLHF.

The DNA for the CDR3 is TGCGCCAGCAGCTTGGCCGTACTGTCTGCGAACACTGAAGCTTTCTTT. It codes for CASSLAVLSANTEAFF. The gene calls are TRBV5-1 and TRBJ1-1; D remains ambiguous. V lost 0 bases and J lost 1, with 13 bases in between. This CDR3 is 16 amino acids long. CDR1 and CDR2 (germline): SGHRS, YFSETQ.

The rearrangement joins TRBV3-1 (or the pseudogene TRBV3-2) to TRBJ1-1, with no clear D. The CDR3 length is 13 residues. The V end was cut by 0 bases, the J end by 1 base, with 3 bases between. From germline, CDR1 is LGHDT and CDR2 YNNKEL (reference sequence). The CDR3 sequence is CASSQDWNTEAFF. The CDR3 nucleotides read TGTGCCAGCAGCCAAGATTGGAACACTGAAGCTTTCTTT.

The chain combines TRBV28 with TRBJ2-2; D gene uncertain. CDR1 is MDHEN, CDR2 SYDVKM, per germline. This CDR3 has 14 amino acids. Trimming removed 6 bases from V and 2 bases from J, with 10 bases in between. The CDR3 DNA reads TGTGCCAGCAGCCCGGCCGTAAACACCGGGGAGCTGTTTTTT. It translates to CASSPAVNTGELFF.

This clone was seen more than once but under ten times. This rearrangement joins TRBV25-1 to TRBJ1-2; a weak D match, TRBD1 (6 bases). V gave up 1 base and J gave up 13 bases, with 13 bases separating them. This CDR3 is built from 12 residues. The germline CDR1 and CDR2 sequences are MGHDK and SYGVNS. CDR3 DNA: TGTGCCAGCAGTGAATTGGGGGGCCTGTTCACCTTC. Its protein is CASSELGGLFTF.

This clone occurred once. The chain carries TRBV2 and TRBJ2-7, with D hard to call. The CDR3 is 14 amino acids. Deletions cut 5 bases from V and 2 bases from J, with 13 bases between. From germline, CDR1 is SNHLY and CDR2 FYNNEI. For the CDR3, the DNA is TGTGCCAGCAGTCGGTTAAATGGCCCCTACGAGCAGTACTTC. It codes for CASSRLNGPYEQYF.

The chain is built from TRBV6-1 and TRBJ2-7, with a weak D call TRBD1 (6 bases). This CDR3 has 18 residues. Germline V gives CDR1 MNHNS, CDR2 SASEGT. V lost 3 bases to trimming and J lost 0 bases, with 21 bases between them. CDR3 in DNA: TGTGCCAGCAGTGATAATCAGTTATACGACAGGTTCTCCTACGAGCAGTACTTC. Amino acid sequence: CASSDNQLYDRFSYEQYF.

J is TRBJ1-3 and V is TRBV3-1 (or the pseudogene TRBV3-2); D is ambiguous. The germline V gene encodes CDR1 LGHDT and CDR2 YNNKEL (reference sequence). Trimming pared 1 base from V and 4 bases from J, leaving 8 bases between. The CDR3 totals 14 residues. The chain's CDR3 is CASSQAVPGNTIYF. In DNA, the CDR3 is TGTGCCAGCAGCCAAGCGGTCCCCGGAAACACCATATATTTT.

The J gene is TRBJ2-5, the V gene TRBV4-1; 7 bases line up with TRBD1. Germline values: CDR1 MGHRA, CDR2 YSYEKL. The ends lost 4 bases at V and 5 bases at J; junction bases unmatched: 16. CDR3 size: 17 residues. The CDR3 is CASSRFLGRGISETQYF. The DNA for the CDR3 is TGCGCCAGCAGCCGATTTCTGGGCAGGGGGATTTCGGAGACCCAGTACTTC.

The V call is TRBV4-1, the J call TRBJ2-2; TRBD2 matches at 10 bases. With 4 bases clipped from V and 4 bases from J, the junction kept 15 bases outside the gene matches. This CDR3 has 19 residues. The germline V gene encodes CDR1 MGHRA and CDR2 YSYEKL. DNA of the CDR3: TGCGCCAGCAGCCTAGAGCGGGGGGGCCTACAGCTAGGCACCGGGGAGCTGTTTTTT. Amino acid sequence: CASSLERGGLQLGTGELFF.

This rearrangement joins TRBV15 to TRBJ2-3, with TRBD2 matching 7 bases. In germline, CDR1 is LNHNV, CDR2 YYDKDF (reference sequence). The ends lost 5 bases at V and 2 bases at J; junction bases unmatched: 7. The CDR3 extends over 15 amino acids. The CDR3 DNA follows: TGTGCCACCAGCGGCGGCGGGGGAGTCACAGATACGCAGTATTTT. It specifies CATSGGGGVTDTQYF.

V and J are TRBV7-4 and TRBJ1-5; possibly TRBD1 for D (5 bases). The CDR3 is 16 amino acids. Germline-derived CDR1 and CDR2 are SGHVT and SQSDAQ. V lost 4 bases to trimming and J lost 5 bases, with 18 bases between them. The CDR3: CASSYLRSRVDQPQHF. The CDR3 bases are TGTGCCAGCAGCTACCTCCGATCCAGGGTCGATCAGCCCCAGCATTTT. Together with reference TRBV7-4 and TRBJ1-5, the CDR3 gives the full variable domain: GAGVSQSPRYKVAKRGRDVALRCDSISGHVTLYWYRQTLGQGSEVLTYSQSDAQRDKSGRPSGRFSAERPERSVSTLKIQRTEQGDSAVYLCASSYLRSRVDQPQHFGDGTRLSIL.

The chain is built from TRBV7-2 and TRBJ1-2; D possibly corresponds to TRBD1 (5 bases). Germline loops: CDR1 SGHTA, CDR2 FQGNSA. Trimming removed 5 bases at V and 4 bases at J, with 17 bases between. CDR3 length: 15 residues. CDR3 in amino acids: CASSPGLGNFYGYTF. The CDR3 DNA is TGTGCCAGCAGCCCAGGGTTGGGCAACTTCTATGGCTACACCTTC.